This T cell receptor (beta chain) was recorded in a study of cytomegalovirus exposure and HLA in healthy donors. CDR3 length: 15 amino acids. Per the germline V gene, CDR1 is SGHKS and CDR2 is YYEKEE (reference sequence). V dropped 6 bases and J dropped 5 bases, with 20 bases sitting between them. PCR amplification relied on 60 Vbeta primers (plus 13 Jbeta primers). The data were produced by immunoSEQ multiplex PCR, yet TCRdb's version contains in-frame clones alone and is incomplete. This table has roughly 130,000 clones, about 8.5% appearing once. This clone was counted only a few times. This clonotype was obtained from a man aged 40-49 years in good health and CMV-seronegative. Sequencing was done on a sample of PBMCs. The chain uses TRBV5-5 and TRBJ1-1; D uncertain. The CDR3 region is CASNLAPHAVTEAFF. The CDR3 coding sequence is TGTGCCAGCAATCTAGCCCCTCACGCTGTTACTGAAGCTTTCTTT. Using reference TRBV5-5 and TRBJ1-1 for the parts outside the CDR3, the full variable domain is DAGVTQSPTHLIKTRGQQVTLRCSPISGHKSVSWYQQVLGQGPQFIFQYYEKEERGRGNFPDRFSARQFPNYSSELNVNALLLGDSALYLCASNLAPHAVTEAFFGQGTRLTVV.